This passage covers 21 T cell receptor beta chains from one sample sequenced in a study of radiotherapy plus CTLA-4 blockade in lung cancer. Sequencing was performed with immunoSEQ multiplex PCR; in TCRdb, only in-frame clones are kept and a portion is missing. The repertoire consists of about 120,000 clones, with about four fifths occurring once and the leading ten covering roughly 5%. Specimen: peripheral blood, collected from a patient treated with radiotherapy plus ipilimumab. Receptors originate from a human donor with non-small cell lung cancer who had a partial response to radiotherapy plus ipilimumab.

This rearrangement joins TRBV5-6 to TRBJ1-5, with TRBD1 matching over 10 bases. There are 18 residues in the CDR3. V was clipped by 4 bases and J by 0 bases; unmatched bases: 10. Germline values: CDR1 SGHDT, CDR2 YYEEEE. The CDR3 DNA reads TGTGCCAGCAGCCCAGGCGGGACAGGGGTGTCTAGCAATCAGCCCCAGCATTTT. It translates to CASSPGGTGVSSNQPQHF.

The chain combines TRBV29-1 with TRBJ2-1; 7 bases agree with TRBD2. In germline, CDR1 is SQVTM, CDR2 ANQGSEA. With 6 bases clipped from V and 0 bases from J, the junction kept 8 bases outside the gene matches. The CDR3 is 15 residues long. The DNA of the CDR3 is TGCAGCGTGGGGGGGGTAGCGGACTCCTACAATGAGCAGTTCTTC. Protein product: CSVGGVADSYNEQFF.

The V gene is TRBV9, the J gene TRBJ2-3; 9 nucleotides align to TRBD2. The V and J ends lost 4 bases and 5 bases, in that order; junction bases with no gene match: 11. The CDR3 spans 16 residues. Germline V CDR1 and CDR2: SGDLS, YYNGEE. The CDR3 DNA follows: TGTGCCAGCAGCCCACTGGCGGGAGGGCCTCTAGATACGCAGTATTTT. Protein: CASSPLAGGPLDTQYF.

The rearrangement joins TRBV7-9 to TRBJ1-2; 8 positions match TRBD1. The CDR3 is 15 residues long. Trimming removed 2 bases from V and 4 bases from J; junction bases left unmatched: 6. Germline loops: CDR1 SEHNR, CDR2 FQNEAQ (reference sequence). Here the CDR3 DNA reads TGTGCCAGCAGCTTACGAGGACAGGGAACCTATGGCTACACCTTC. It is translated as CASSLRGQGTYGYTF.

V is TRBV10-2 and J is TRBJ2-5; TRBD1 agrees at 7 bases. Germline V gene lookup returns CDR1 WSHSY and CDR2 SAAADI. The CDR3 has 16 amino acids. With V trimmed by 2 bases and J by 0 bases, 6 bases remained unmatched. The CDR3 nucleotides are TGCGCCAGCAGTGAGGATGGCAGGGGGTACCAAGAGACCCAGTACTTC. It yields the protein CASSEDGRGYQETQYF.

This clone was counted a few times. The rearrangement joins TRBV28 to TRBJ2-7, with D possibly TRBD1 on 6 matching bases. The CDR3 runs 16 residues. The V gene lost 2 bases and the J gene lost 4 bases, with 18 bases spanning the gap. Germline V gene sequence: CDR1 MDHEN, CDR2 SYDVKM. The CDR3 loop is CASSLREGGRRYEQYV. CDR3 DNA sequence: TGTGCCAGCAGTTTAAGGGAAGGGGGAAGGCGGTACGAGCAGTACGTC.

The rearrangement uses TRBV11-2 and TRBJ2-7; 11 positions match TRBD2. The germline gives CDR1 SGHAT, CDR2 FQNNGV. The CDR3 extends over 15 amino acids. The J segment lost 2 bases and the V segment lost 1 base, leaving 1 base of the junction unmatched. DNA of the CDR3: TGTGCCAGCAGCTTAGGGGGACTAGCGGCCTACGAGCAGTACTTC. Amino acids: CASSLGGLAAYEQYF.

This clone was counted a single time. The rearrangement uses TRBV27 and TRBJ1-5, with D maybe TRBD1 (6 bases). CDR3 size: 14 residues. Trimming removed 5 bases at V and 6 bases at J, with 14 bases between. Germline CDR1 and CDR2: MNHEY and SMNVEV (reference sequence). The CDR3 here is CASSPRTVLQPQHF. The CDR3 bases are TGTGCCAGCAGTCCCAGGACAGTGCTTCAGCCCCAGCATTTT.

The chain couples TRBV4-1 to TRBJ2-1; the match to TRBD2 covers 10 bases. V was clipped by 5 bases and J by 5 bases; unmatched bases: 6. The germline CDR1 and CDR2 sequences are MGHRA and YSYEKL. This CDR3 is 15 amino acids long. The CDR3 reads CASSTTSGNNNEQFF. The CDR3 bases are TGCGCCAGCAGCACCACTAGCGGGAATAACAATGAGCAGTTCTTC.

This clone was counted at least ten times. This sequence joins TRBV10-3 and TRBJ1-3, with 8 bases aligning to TRBD1. Germline lookup yields CDR1 ENHRY and CDR2 SYGVKD. The CDR3 sequence is 14 residues long. V lost 10 bases and J lost 4; bases outside the gene matches: 9. CDR3 sequence reads: CATADREGGNTIYF. The CDR3 DNA sequence: TGTGCCACCGCGGACAGGGAAGGCGGAAACACCATATATTTT.

The rearrangement uses TRBV6-1 and TRBJ2-7, with D possibly TRBD2 on 5 matching bases. The germline CDR1 and CDR2 sequences are MNHNS and SASEGT. The CDR3 totals 14 residues. Trimming stripped 2 bases from V and 2 bases from J, with 10 bases between. CDR3: CASSERGLPYEQYV. DNA for the CDR3: TGTGCCAGCAGTGAACGGGGTTTACCCTACGAGCAGTACGTC.

The chain is built from TRBV27 and TRBJ2-1; TRBD2 aligns across 13 bases. The CDR3 is 15 amino acids. The germline CDR1 and CDR2 sequences are MNHEY and SMNVEV (reference sequence). The trim removed 5 bases at V and 7 bases at J, leaving 5 bases unmatched. Here the CDR3 reads CASSLLAGGVNEQFF. The CDR3 nucleotides read TGTGCCAGCAGTCTACTAGCGGGAGGGGTAAATGAGCAGTTCTTC.

The chain combines TRBV6-1 with TRBJ1-1; D call uncertain. The V end was cut by 10 bases, the J end by 1 base, with 13 bases between. The CDR3 loop spans 13 amino acids. Germline CDR1 is MNHNS and CDR2 is SASEGT. CDR3 region: CATVQQSNTEAFF. CDR3 in DNA: TGTGCCACCGTACAACAGTCGAACACTGAAGCTTTCTTT.

CDR3 region: CASSFLLAVNEQFF. The CDR3 DNA reads as TGTGCCAGCAGTTTTCTGCTAGCGGTTAATGAGCAGTTCTTC. The chain links TRBV28 to TRBJ2-1; 7 nucleotides line up with TRBD2. Germline CDR1 MDHEN, CDR2 SYDVKM. V dropped 3 bases and J dropped 7; count of bases not matched to a gene: 6. The CDR3 consists of 14 residues. Variable domain in full (rest from reference TRBV28 and TRBJ2-1): DVKVTQSSRYLVKRTGEKVFLECVQDMDHENMFWYRQDPGLGLRLIYFSYDVKMKEKGDIPEGYSVSREKKERFSLILESASTNQTSMYLCASSFLLAVNEQFFGPGTRLTVL.

The CDR3: CASCERRDRGYYEQYV. The CDR3 nucleotides are TGTGCCAGCTGCGAACGCCGGGACAGGGGCTATTACGAGCAGTACGTC. This chain links TRBV28 with TRBJ2-7; 10 bases align to TRBD1. There are 16 residues in the CDR3. V was pared by 8 bases and J by 4 bases, with 14 bases of the junction left unmatched. Germline CDR1 MDHEN, CDR2 SYDVKM.

The J gene is TRBJ2-7, the V gene TRBV5-1, with a possible D match to TRBD1 (5 bases). Germline CDR1 reads SGHRS; CDR2 reads YFSETQ. The ends were cut back, 5 bases at V and 4 bases at J, with 13 bases in the middle. CDR3 size: 13 residues. CDR3 region: CASSLLRGYEQYF. The CDR3 bases are TGCGCCAGCAGTCTCTTAAGGGGATACGAGCAGTACTTC.

The chain uses TRBV19 and TRBJ2-6; 10 bases agree with TRBD2. Trimming removed 6 bases from V and 4 bases from J; junction bases left unmatched: 12. CDR1 LNHDA and CDR2 SQIVND come from the germline V gene (reference sequence). This CDR3 region has 18 residues. CDR3 loop: CASSYTSGTRSGANVLTF. The CDR3, as DNA: TGTGCCAGTAGCTATACTAGCGGGACCCGTTCCGGGGCCAACGTCCTGACTTTC.

The CDR3 DNA sequence: TGTGCCAGCAGTTTTCCAAGGGGGGGTTTCGCAGATACGCAGTATTTT. Its translation is CASSFPRGGFADTQYF. The chain links TRBV28 to TRBJ2-3; TRBD2 is a possible D gene (7 bases). Germline V gene sequence: CDR1 MDHEN, CDR2 SYDVKM. The CDR3 runs 16 residues. Trimming shortened V by 3 bases and J by 4 bases, and 17 bases separated the two germline ends.

This clone was seen more than once but under ten times. This chain connects TRBV6-1 to TRBJ1-3, with no clear D. Germline loops: CDR1 MNHNS, CDR2 SASEGT. The CDR3 sequence is 13 residues long. Trimming removed 7 bases at V and 4 bases at J, with 11 bases between. The CDR3 DNA reads as TGTGCCAGCACCGAGGGCAGGGGAAACACCATATATTTT. It codes for CASTEGRGNTIYF.

The chain couples TRBV30 to TRBJ1-3, with D maybe TRBD1 (5 bases). Germline V CDR1 and CDR2: GTSNPN, SVGIG (reference sequence). The CDR3 is 15 amino acids. V lost 0 bases and J lost 3, with 12 bases in between. The CDR3: CAWSVQQGGGNTIYF. The CDR3 bases are TGTGCCTGGAGTGTACAGCAGGGAGGTGGAAACACCATATATTTT. Based on the CDR3 plus reference TRBV30 and TRBJ1-3, the full variable domain is SQTIHQWPATLVQPVGSPLSLECTVEGTSNPNLYWYRQAAGRGLQLLFYSVGIGQISSEVPQNLSASRPQDRQFILSSKKLLLSDSGFYLCAWSVQQGGGNTIYFGEGSWLTVV.

This chain joins TRBV7-2 and TRBJ2-5; D call uncertain. The V end lost 1 base, the J end lost 5 bases, and 8 bases lay between the germline ends. Germline V gene sequence: CDR1 SGHTA, CDR2 FQGNSA. There are 13 residues in the CDR3. The CDR3 DNA reads TGTGCCAGCAGCTTAGGGTCCGGGGAGACCCAGTACTTC. Its protein product is CASSLGSGETQYF.